This T cell receptor (beta chain) was recovered during a study of Ad26.COV2.S vaccination and SARS-CoV-2 variants. Overall study context: Intramuscular Ad26.COV2.S doses were given once or twice, 56 days apart. Study results and caveats: Vaccine and placebo recipients had similar non-spike TCR breadth. Those who received the vaccine showed greater spike-specific TCR breadth than those given placebo.

Clones were sequenced by immunoSEQ multiplex PCR, and TCRdb holds only the in-frame ones, with some missing. This table has roughly 320,000 clones, approximately 80% appearing once. This CDR3 region has 14 residues. V lost 1 base, J lost 1 base, and 7 bases lay in between. Germline CDR1 reads LGHDT; CDR2 reads YNNKEL (reference sequence). This clone occurred once. Antigen unknown. Specified treatment: some 19 received Ad26.COV2.S at low or high dose, single or two shots; about 5 received placebo; per-sample allocation not given. Collection of the samples took place on day 63 after the first injection of vaccine or placebo. As its vector, the vaccine had Ad26, which expressed Wuhan-strain SARS-CoV-2 spike.

The sequencing here drew on peripheral blood, taken in a trial of Ad26.COV2.S vaccine versus placebo. V and J are TRBV3-1 (or the pseudogene TRBV3-2) and TRBJ1-1; unclear D gene. This sequence originates from a person between 18 and 60 years old who received the Ad26.COV2.S COVID-19 vaccine or a placebo. CDR3 bases: TGTGCCAGCAGCCAAGGGCAGTGGAACACTGAAGCTTTCTTT. Protein: CASSQGQWNTEAFF.